This T cell receptor beta chain appears in the sequencing data of a study of T cells in Graves' hyperthyroidism and ophthalmopathy. Regions amplified from RNA transcripts were the TCR beta CDR3 regions. An initial round of RT-PCR targeting the TCR CDR3 relied on the HTBI primer set. TCRdb redid the calling of the multiplex PCR reads with MiXCR, one entry per CDR3 protein. The sample records around 620,000 distinct CDR3 sequences, around 15% being singletons. This clonotype occurred many times. Germline values: CDR1 MDHEN, CDR2 SYDVKM. V dropped 5 bases and J dropped 6; count of bases not matched to a gene: 15. The CDR3 has 16 amino acids.

The chain uses TRBV28 and TRBJ2-7; the match to TRBD1 covers 8 bases. Material: blood. This receptor was identified in a woman aged 25 to 39 with Graves' hyperthyroidism. CDR3 sequence reads: CASSIGQGRHGVEQYF. The CDR3 coding sequence is TGTGCCAGCAGTATAGGACAGGGCCGGCACGGGGTCGAGCAGTACTTC.